This T cell receptor beta chain stems from a study of T-cell reconstitution after alpha-beta-depleted transplantation in children. As it was prepared, the TCRbeta library received unique molecular identifiers. Each CDR3 protein is one row after TCRdb ran MiXCR on the PCR reads. This table has roughly 200,000 distinct CDR3 sequences, around 9.5% appearing once. This clonotype has a count of ten or more. This TCR derives from a human donor who donated a stem cell graft to a child with acute lymphoblastic leukemia. Sequenced material: PBMCs from the stem cell graft donor, taken from the stem cell graft.

CDR3 sequence reads: CASSREQGMGYTF. The CDR3, as DNA: TGTGCCAGCAGTCGAGAACAGGGCATGGGCTACACCTTC. The chain combines TRBV6-4 with TRBJ1-2; a possible D gene is TRBD1 (6 bases). The CDR3 length is 13 residues. Germline V CDR1 and CDR2: MRHNA, SNTAGT. The V end was cut by 5 bases, the J end by 8 bases, with 15 bases between.